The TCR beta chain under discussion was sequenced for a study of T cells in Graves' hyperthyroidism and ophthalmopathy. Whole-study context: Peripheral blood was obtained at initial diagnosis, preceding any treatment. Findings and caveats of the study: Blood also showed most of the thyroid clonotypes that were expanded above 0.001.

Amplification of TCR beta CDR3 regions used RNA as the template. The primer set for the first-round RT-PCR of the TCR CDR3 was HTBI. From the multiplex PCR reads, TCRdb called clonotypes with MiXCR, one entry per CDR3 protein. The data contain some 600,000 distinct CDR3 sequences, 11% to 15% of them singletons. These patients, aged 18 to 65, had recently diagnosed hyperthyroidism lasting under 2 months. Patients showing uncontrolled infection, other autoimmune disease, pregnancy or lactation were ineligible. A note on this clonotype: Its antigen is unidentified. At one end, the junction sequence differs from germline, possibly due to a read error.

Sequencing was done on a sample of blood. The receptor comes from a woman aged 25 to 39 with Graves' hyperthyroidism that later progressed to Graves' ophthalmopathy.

CDR3 nucleotide sequence: TGTGCTAGCAGCCCGCAACTAGCGGGAGGGCCAAACGAGCAGTACTTC. Amino acid sequence: CASSPQLAGGPNEQYF. The rearrangement joins TRBV7-7 to TRBJ2-7, with 13 bases matching TRBD2. This CDR3 has 16 amino acids. Germline CDR1 is SSHAT and CDR2 is FNYEAQ (reference sequence).